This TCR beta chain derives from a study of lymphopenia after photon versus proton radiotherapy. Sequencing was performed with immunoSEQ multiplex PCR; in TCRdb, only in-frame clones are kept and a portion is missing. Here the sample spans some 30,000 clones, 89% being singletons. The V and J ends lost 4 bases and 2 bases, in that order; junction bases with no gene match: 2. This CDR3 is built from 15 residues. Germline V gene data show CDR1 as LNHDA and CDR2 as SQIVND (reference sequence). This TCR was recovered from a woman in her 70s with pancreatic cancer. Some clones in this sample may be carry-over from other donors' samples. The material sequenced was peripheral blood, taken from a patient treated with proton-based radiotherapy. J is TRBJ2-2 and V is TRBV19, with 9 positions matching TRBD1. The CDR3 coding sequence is TGTGCCAGTAGTAGAACAGGGGGCAACACCGGGGAGCTGTTTTTT. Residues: CASSRTGGNTGELFF.